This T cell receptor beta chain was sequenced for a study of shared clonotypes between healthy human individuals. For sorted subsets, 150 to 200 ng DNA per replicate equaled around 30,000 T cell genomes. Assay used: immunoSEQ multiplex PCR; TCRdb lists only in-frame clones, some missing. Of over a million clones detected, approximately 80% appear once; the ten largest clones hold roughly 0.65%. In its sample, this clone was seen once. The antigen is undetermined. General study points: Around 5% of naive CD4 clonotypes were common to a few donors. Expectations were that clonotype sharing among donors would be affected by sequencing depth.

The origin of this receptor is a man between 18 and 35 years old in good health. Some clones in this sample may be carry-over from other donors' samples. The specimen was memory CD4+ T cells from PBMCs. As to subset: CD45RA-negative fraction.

CDR3 loop: CASSQYGGKAFF. The CDR3, as DNA: TGTGCCAGCAGCCAGTACGGTGGGAAAGCTTTCTTT. The chain is built from TRBV14 and TRBJ1-1; D is uncertain. The ends were cut back, 3 bases at V and 9 bases at J, with 11 bases in the middle. This CDR3 comprises 12 residues. Germline V gives CDR1 SGHDN, CDR2 FVKESK. Looking up the rest from reference TRBV14 and TRBJ1-1 gives the full variable domain: EAGVTQFPSHSVIEKGQTVTLRCDPISGHDNLYWYRRVMGKEIKFLLHFVKESKQDESGMPNNRFLAERTGGTYSTLKVQPAELEDSGVYFCASSQYGGKAFFGQGTRLTVV.